The 5 T cell receptor beta chains presented below share a single source sample, sequenced in a study of OX40 agonist ivuxolimab in advanced cancers. Repertoires were generated with immunoSEQ multiplex PCR, while TCRdb's copy carries only in-frame clones and drops some. This sample yields about 52,000 clones, of which approximately 86% are seen a single time; 14% belongs to the top ten. This material consisted of CD4+ or CD8+ T cells sorted from blood, taken in a trial of the OX40 agonist ivuxolimab. Receptor source: an adult with an advanced solid tumor such as melanoma, head and neck, liver or kidney cancer.

This chain links TRBV7-8 with TRBJ2-1; weak D call: TRBD1 (6 bases). Between the trimmed V and J ends, which lost 4 bases and 7 bases, there was a span of 8 bases. The germline gives CDR1 SGHVS, CDR2 FQNEAQ. The CDR3 sequence is 12 residues long. CDR3 DNA: TGTGCCAGCAGCTCCGGACAGAATGAGCAGTTCTTC. The encoded protein is CASSSGQNEQFF.

The chain carries TRBV6-5 and TRBJ1-6; TRBD1 aligns across 9 bases. Per germline, CDR1 MNHEY and CDR2 SVGAGI. Losses at the gene ends were 6 bases for V and 9 bases for J; bases not matched to a gene: 3. The CDR3 runs 13 residues. This CDR3 is CASRQGAFSPLHF. The CDR3, as DNA: TGTGCCAGCAGACAGGGGGCTTTTTCACCCCTCCACTTT.

The chain combines TRBV14 with TRBJ1-1; TRBD1 matches at 9 bases. Germline trimming cut 4 bases from V and 4 bases from J; bases unmatched to any gene: 4. From germline, CDR1 is SGHDN and CDR2 FVKESK. This CDR3 is 14 amino acids long. The chain's CDR3 is CASSPRQGGTEAFF. CDR3 coding DNA: TGTGCCAGCAGCCCAAGACAGGGGGGCACTGAAGCTTTCTTT. The full variable domain, its missing parts supplied by reference TRBV14 and TRBJ1-1, is EAGVTQFPSHSVIEKGQTVTLRCDPISGHDNLYWYRRVMGKEIKFLLHFVKESKQDESGMPNNRFLAERTGGTYSTLKVQPAELEDSGVYFCASSPRQGGTEAFFGQGTRLTVV.

The V call is TRBV7-2, the J call TRBJ2-7; the match to TRBD1 covers 8 bases. CDR3 size: 13 residues. The J segment lost 6 bases and the V segment lost 3 bases, leaving 4 bases of the junction unmatched. The germline CDR1 and CDR2 sequences are SGHTA and FQGNSA. The CDR3 loop reads CASSLDRVGEQYF. The CDR3 bases are TGTGCCAGCAGCTTGGACAGGGTTGGCGAGCAGTACTTC.

The J gene is TRBJ1-3, the V gene TRBV7-9; D gene ambiguous. In germline, CDR1 is SEHNR, CDR2 FQNEAQ (reference sequence). Deletions cut 2 bases from V and 0 bases from J, with 8 bases between. The length of the CDR3 is 15 residues. The CDR3: CASSLPGSSGNTIYF. The DNA of the CDR3 is TGTGCCAGCAGCTTACCCGGGAGCTCTGGAAACACCATATATTTT.